This T cell receptor beta chain was captured by sequencing in a study of T cells after yellow fever vaccination. Synthesis of TCR cDNA relied on 5'RACE template switching, which attached a universal primer site and UMIs. MiXCR was run by TCRdb on the 5' RACE reads, yielding one entry per CDR3 protein. Of some 500,000 distinct CDR3 sequences in the sample, less than 15% were seen once. This clonotype appeared a few times. Germline CDR1 is SGHTA and CDR2 is FQGNSA. Trimming stripped 5 bases from V and 6 bases from J, with 13 bases between. This CDR3 comprises 14 residues. The chain employs TRBV7-2 and TRBJ2-2, with D perhaps TRBD1 (6 bases). The sequence was obtained from a man younger than 45 who received the YFV17D yellow fever vaccine. The sequences come from PBMCs, collected on the day of the yellow fever booster vaccination. CDR3 in amino acids: CASSVQGLAGELFF. Here the CDR3 DNA reads TGTGCCAGCAGCGTTCAGGGGCTGGCCGGGGAGCTGTTTTTT.